This TCR beta chain was sequenced in a study of blood T cell repertoires in COVID-19. Sequencing was performed with immunoSEQ multiplex PCR; in TCRdb, only in-frame clones are kept and a portion is missing. The sample records approximately 160,000 clones, 75% to 85% being singletons. This CDR3 contains 15 residues. Germline CDR1 SGHDT, CDR2 YYEEEE. V was pared by 3 bases and J by 5 bases, with 17 bases between. This clone has a single count. Input material: PBMCs or T cells enriched from blood (not recorded which). The source of this sequence is a man aged 35 to 55 who had recovered from COVID-19. This chain links TRBV5-6 with TRBJ2-5; D is perhaps TRBD1 (6 bases). The CDR3 DNA sequence: TGTGCCAGCAGCTCCGCCGGGACACAACGGGAGACCCAGTACTTC. Translated, it gives CASSSAGTQRETQYF.